Given below is one TCR beta chain in context. Its antigen is currently not known. No base quality information exists; no much larger clone differs at one position. The data are from a study of blood T cell repertoires in COVID-19 (dated by TCRdb to the early 2020s). About the full investigation: The collaborator samples originated in the United States, Italy and Spain and spanned the acute and convalescent phases of COVID-19. The repertoires were made available in a free public database intended to serve as a resource for research on the immune response to SARS-CoV-2. Where available, HLA class I and class II types were taken from metadata supplied by the sample provider and were not determined by assay-based typing. Subjects who had been exposed to COVID-19, were actively infected with it, or had recovered from it provided the deeply sampled blood TCRbeta repertoires that made up the dataset. The prospective study material was composed of cDNA or gDNA derived from T cells, B-cell-depleted T cells, or PBMCs. Samples were obtained from the ongoing ImmuneRACE study (first 160 participants) and from 1,200 or so subjects provided by 6 global collaborators. The sample metadata nearly always contained a de-identified subject ID, COVID-19 status, age in years and sex. Here is what the overall study found, with its caveats: The quantity of clinical and demographic metadata differed by source and by participant and was supplied without curation.

Including the terminal cysteine and phenylalanine, the CDR3 comprises 14 residues. The entry retains the CDR3 DNA only, 42 bases that are in frame from base 1. For CDR1 and CDR2, the germline V gene (reference sequence) lists MNHEY and SMNVEV. V is pared back by 9 bases and J by 0 bases, with 11 bases lying between the germline termini. TCRbeta CDR3 regions were amplified from genomic DNA by means of the immunoSEQ Assay, a bias-controlled multiplex PCR. Per the original workflow: The number of nucleated cells in each sample was estimated by amplification of reference gene primers within the assay. Sequence reads were collapsed and filtered to measure the absolute abundance of every unique TCRbeta CDR3 rearrangement. For each sample, productive Simpson clonality was calculated as the square root of Simpson's diversity index over productive rearrangements. TCRdb's version of the immuneACCESS table is confined to in-frame rearrangements and falls short of the full clone set. An unresolved V gene accounts for under half of the shortfall where checked; the remainder is of unknown origin. The V and J calls and the clone size are those of that table, but D and trimming were determined from the DNA. The sample table lists about 220,000 clones, about 80% of them with a count of one. The top ten constitute about 4.8% of the sample.

Participants in the prospective study were enrolled through a virtual design, were aged about 18 to 90 years, and lived in about 25 United States geographic areas. In the prospective study, participants were assigned to cohorts based on the clinical history participants reported in a screening survey and a study questionnaire. Exposed participants were defined as having been in contact with someone with a PCR-confirmed or clinician-diagnosed COVID-19 case within 2 weeks of study entry. Each participant in the prospective study had whole blood, serum and a nasopharyngeal or oropharyngeal swab collected by mobile phlebotomists. Prospective study participants could optionally give additional blood draws and questionnaires over an approximately two-month period. Prospective study blood samples were shipped either frozen or at room temperature before DNA extraction.

This clonotype was sampled from a woman between 45 and 60 years old who had been exposed to COVID-19. Recombination joined TRBV27 with TRBJ2-2; TRBD2 is perhaps the D gene, given 6 matching bases. The sequenced sample consisted of PBMCs or T cells enriched from blood (not recorded which). The DNA sequence is as follows: TGTGCCAGTAGGCGGGGTTCGAACACCGGGGAGCTGTTTTTT. Its protein reads: CASRRGSNTGELFF.